This is a list of T cell receptor beta chains from one sample in a study of T cell responses to AZD1222 COVID-19 vaccine. Generated by immunoSEQ multiplex PCR, the TCRdb table keeps only in-frame clones and is missing some. The data hold about 48,000 clones, with 70% to 90% observed a single time. This specimen was peripheral blood, taken 28 days after the second AZD1222 dose. These receptors all stem from an adult who received the AZD1222 COVID-19 vaccine. CDR3s include the opening cysteine and the closing phenylalanine or tryptophan. The order of the fields is V gene, CDR3 protein.

TRBV7-9 CASSLAGYTGELFF
TRBV28 CATGGWGTGELFF
TRBV7-9 CASSSAGMRNEKLFF
TRBV6-5 CASILDGSSYEQYF
TRBV4-3 CASSQDLVAGSSYEQYF
TRBV30 CAWRGRTFTDTQYF
TRBV24-1 CATSDPGQAYEQYF
TRBV6-5 CASSYPRGTGANVLTF
TRBV29-1 CSAARDSDSYEQYF
TRBV5-6 CASSSSTGSGNTIYF
TRBV28 CASSLSQGRTEAFF
TRBV14 CASSRSYEQYF
TRBV7-8 CASSSLGEQYF
TRBV11-3 CASSLGGLATYEQYF
TRBV7-2 CASSWAGGGNQPQHF
TRBV13 CASSWGSGGALSSYEQYF
TRBV2 CATGTGDSEQYF
TRBV28 CASSFMDTLFTYEQYF
TRBV14 CASSGTGSFLSSYNEQFF
TRBV27 CASSLGLAGFNEQFF
TRBV18 CASSPLRGTSGGETQYF
TRBV19 CDTANYGYTF
TRBV18 CASSAGTGLEATNEKLFF
TRBV2 CARTAGAYTEAFF
TRBV7-6 CASSSPGGVPDTQYF
TRBV4-2 CASSPGVAGGYNEQFF
TRBV9 CASSITPGQGTQYF
TRBV5-6 CASRTQGAAGELFF
TRBV6-1 CASSEGTGPDAGYF
TRBV27 CASTQLAGTYNEQFF
TRBV19 CASRDNYFTLSYNEQFF
TRBV24-1 CATSAADRMQFF
TRBV28 CASSMVGGQFMTEQYF
TRBV3-1/TRBV3-2 CASSQGLGSYEQYF
TRBV6-2/TRBV6-3 CASSGDRGLYEQYF
TRBV10-1 CASSESFFYEQYF
TRBV29-1 CSVTDSSKRYEQYF
TRBV6-2/TRBV6-3 CASSYSAEGYTF
TRBV18 CASSPVNQPQHF
TRBV28 CASSENEQYF
TRBV28 CASSNTANYGYTF
TRBV28 CASSLSYNEQFF
TRBV28 CATHGSREWTDTQYF
TRBV9 CASSTSGTTYNEQFF
TRBV11-2 CASRLCLGSNQPQHF
TRBV4-3 CASSQDRTGDEKLFF
TRBV7-3 CATEPGSGANVLTF
TRBV6-5 CASSYAGSQFGRGYTF
TRBV6-5 CASSLGAVGNTEAFF
TRBV6-5 CASRPGSSGANVLTF
TRBV10-3 CAISEVGRNTGELFF
TRBV11-2 CASSLNSGQETQYF
TRBV7-9 CASSPLEKRANYNEQFF